The 29 T cell receptor beta chains below come from one sample, sequenced in a study. One entry per CDR3 protein results from TCRdb running MiXCR on the RT-PCR reads. The sample includes hundreds of thousands of distinct CDR3 sequences, 13% to 15% seen only once; the top ten take 3.6%. Material: memory CD4+ T cells from blood. The receptors shown here come from a female donor in good health, serving as a healthy control.

The rearrangement joins TRBV4-3 to TRBJ1-2; tentatively, D is TRBD1 (5 bases). Trimming removed 0 bases from V and 4 bases from J, with 12 bases in between. The CDR3 contains 15 residues. The germline CDR1 and CDR2 sequences are LGHNA and YSLEER. CDR3: CASSQDTGGGYGYTF. The CDR3 DNA reads as TGCGCCAGCAGCCAAGATACCGGGGGGGGCTATGGCTACACCTTC.

This clonotype came up a few times. This chain uses TRBV6-1 with TRBJ2-1; D may be TRBD2 (7 bases). CDR1 is MNHNS and CDR2 is SASEGT in the germline V gene. The CDR3 covers 16 residues. With 2 bases removed from V and 3 bases from J, the gap between germline ends came to 14 bases. The CDR3 is CASSERGGGGYNEQFF. Written as DNA, the CDR3 is TGTGCCAGCAGTGAAAGGGGAGGGGGTGGCTACAATGAGCAGTTCTTC.

This chain connects TRBV6-2 or TRBV6-3 to TRBJ2-7, with 10 bases that match TRBD1. The V segment lost 6 bases and the J segment 6 bases; nucleotides outside the gene matches: 2. CDR3 length: 12 residues. Germline CDR1 reads MNHEY; CDR2 reads SVGEGT. CDR3 in DNA: TGTGCCAGCAGCGACAGGGGGCTCGAGCAGTACTTC. It translates to CASSDRGLEQYF.

This clonotype was observed many times. Here the CDR3 reads CASSQGLNNEQFF. CDR3 in DNA: TGTGCCAGCTCACAGGGTCTGAACAATGAGCAGTTCTTC. This chain links TRBV18 with TRBJ2-1; D remains ambiguous. Per germline, CDR1 KGHSH and CDR2 LQKENI. The CDR3 has 13 residues. Between the trimmed V and J ends, which lost 4 bases and 5 bases, there was a span of 9 bases.

This chain links TRBV7-2 with TRBJ1-2; 7 bases fit TRBD1. CDR1 is SGHTA and CDR2 is FQGNSA in the germline V gene. The V and J ends lost 4 bases and 4 bases, in that order; junction bases with no gene match: 6. The length of the CDR3 is 14 residues. The CDR3 sequence is CASSSQGGAYGYTF. CDR3 in DNA: TGTGCCAGCAGCTCTCAGGGGGGGGCCTATGGCTACACCTTC. Using reference TRBV7-2 and TRBJ1-2 for the parts outside the CDR3, the full variable domain is GAGVSQSPSNKVTEKGKDVELRCDPISGHTALYWYRQSLGQGLEFLIYFQGNSAPDKSGLPSDRFSAERTGGSVSTLTIQRTQQEDSAVYLCASSSQGGAYGYTFGSGTRLTVV.

This clonotype was observed a handful of times. The chain has TRBV15 and TRBJ2-7; D is possibly TRBD2 (5 bases). This CDR3 spans 15 amino acids. The V end lost 0 bases, the J end lost 1 base, and 10 bases lay between the germline ends. Germline CDR1 LNHNV, CDR2 YYDKDF (reference sequence). The CDR3 loop is CATSRDRTGSYEQYF. The CDR3, as DNA: TGTGCCACCAGCAGAGATCGGACGGGATCCTACGAGCAGTACTTC.

The J gene is TRBJ2-7, the V gene TRBV5-6; 8 bases align to TRBD1. The CDR3 has 16 residues. Looked up from germline, CDR1 is SGHDT and CDR2 is YYEEEE. V lost 2 bases to trimming and J lost 3 bases; unmatched junction nucleotides: 10. CDR3 bases: TGTGCCAGCAGCTTATTAACCGGGACAGGACTCTACGAGCAGTACTTC. It encodes CASSLLTGTGLYEQYF.

This clonotype was detected ten times or more. At one end, the junction sequence differs from germline, possibly due to a read error. The chain employs TRBV6-1 and TRBJ1-1; tentative D call: TRBD1 (5 bases). Germline CDR1 and CDR2: MNHNS and SASEGT. The CDR3 is 13 amino acids. The CDR3 reads CASREGTYTEAFF. The DNA of the CDR3 is TGTGCCAGCAGGGAAGGGACCTACACTGAAGCTTTCTTT.

This clonotype was detected ten times or more. The J gene is TRBJ2-7, the V gene TRBV7-6; D ambiguous. CDR3 length: 13 amino acids. V was clipped by 1 base and J by 5 bases, with 9 bases between them. Germline V gene sequence: CDR1 SGHVS, CDR2 FNYEAQ. The CDR3 DNA reads TGTGCCAGCAGCTTAGGGTTTCCCAACGAGCAGTACTTC. Amino acids: CASSLGFPNEQYF.

This clonotype was counted a few times. This rearrangement joins TRBV6-2 or TRBV6-3 to TRBJ1-2, with no clear D. The CDR3 sequence is 12 residues long. The germline V gene encodes CDR1 MNHEY and CDR2 SVGEGT. The V end was cut by 2 bases, the J end by 4 bases, with 5 bases between. The CDR3 region is CASSYTVYGYTF. CDR3 nucleotides: TGTGCCAGCAGTTACACAGTCTATGGCTACACCTTC.

This clonotype was found many times. This chain connects TRBV7-2 to TRBJ1-3; D gene uncertain. The germline gives CDR1 SGHTA, CDR2 FQGNSA. CDR3 size: 13 residues. V gave up 4 bases and J gave up 3 bases, with 7 bases separating them. CDR3 nucleotide sequence: TGTGCCAGCAGCTCTGACCGTGGAAACACCATATATTTT. It specifies CASSSDRGNTIYF.

This clonotype was seen repeatedly, ten times or more. V is TRBV5-1 and J is TRBJ2-3; D unclear. The CDR3 spans 12 residues. With 3 bases removed from V and 7 bases from J, the gap between germline ends came to 9 bases. Per germline, CDR1 SGHRS and CDR2 YFSETQ. In DNA form, the CDR3 reads TGCGCCAGCAGCTGGGTCGAACATACGCAGTATTTT. Translating gives CASSWVEHTQYF.

This clonotype occurred many times. This rearrangement joins TRBV12-3 or TRBV12-4 to TRBJ2-5; D is unresolved. This CDR3 region has 13 residues. The V gene lost 3 bases and the J gene lost 0 bases, with 5 bases spanning the gap. The CDR3 sequence is CASSFTYQETQYF. As DNA, the CDR3 is TGTGCCAGCAGTTTCACGTACCAAGAGACCCAGTACTTC.

The table lists this clonotype with many counts. The V gene is TRBV12-3 or TRBV12-4, the J gene TRBJ2-7; 11 bases agree with TRBD2. The CDR3 loop spans 12 amino acids. Trimming removed 6 bases from V and 12 bases from J; junction bases left unmatched: 7. This CDR3 reads CASSRSGRASYF. The CDR3 region has the DNA TGTGCCAGCAGCCGTAGCGGGAGGGCCTCGTACTTC.

This sequence joins TRBV24-1 and TRBJ1-4, with D possibly being TRBD1 (6 bases). Trimming removed 4 bases at V and 8 bases at J, with 19 bases between. The CDR3 contains 16 residues. Germline lookup yields CDR1 KGHDR and CDR2 SFDVKD. CDR3 amino acids: CATSDPKGEGGEKLFF. CDR3 DNA sequence: TGTGCCACCAGTGACCCTAAGGGGGAAGGAGGAGAAAAACTGTTTTTT.

The gene calls are TRBV6-2 or TRBV6-3 and TRBJ1-2; weak D call: TRBD1 (6 bases). Trimming pared 6 bases from V and 8 bases from J, leaving 19 bases between. CDR1 is MNHEY, CDR2 SVGEGT, per germline. The CDR3 extends over 14 amino acids. Written as DNA, the CDR3 is TGTGCCAGCAGCAGAACGAGGGGGGGCGGCGGCTACACCTTC. Translated: CASSRTRGGGGYTF.

This clonotype was detected a few times. V gene TRBV10-1 combines with J gene TRBJ2-1; 9 positions match TRBD1. Germline CDR1 reads WNHNN; CDR2 reads SYGVQD (reference sequence). V lost 7 bases and J lost 6; bases outside the gene matches: 10. This CDR3 spans 15 amino acids. CDR3 protein: CASTSAGTGFNEQFF. The DNA for the CDR3 is TGCGCCAGCACTTCTGCCGGGACAGGGTTCAATGAGCAGTTCTTC.

This clonotype came up many times. The CDR3 loop is CASSLERGEQFF. The CDR3 region has the DNA TGTGCCAGCAGCCTAGAGCGCGGTGAGCAGTTCTTC. This chain links TRBV7-3 with TRBJ2-1; D is unresolved. The CDR3 contains 12 residues. Looked up from germline, CDR1 is SGHTA and CDR2 is FQGTGA. V was pared by 5 bases and J by 9 bases, with 11 bases between.

This clonotype was counted between two and nine times. The chain recombines TRBV5-1 with TRBJ1-4; 9 bases are shared with TRBD1. Trimming removed 0 bases from V and 4 bases from J; junction bases left unmatched: 10. Germline V CDR1 and CDR2: SGHRS, YFSETQ. The CDR3 extends over 18 amino acids. CDR3 DNA sequence: TGCGCCAGCAGCTTGGGTCCGGGACAGGGCTCTTTTAATGAAAAACTGTTTTTT. It encodes CASSLGPGQGSFNEKLFF.

In its sample, this clonotype was seen a few times. The chain carries TRBV7-8 and TRBJ2-3; 7 bases match TRBD2. This CDR3 spans 15 amino acids. Germline trimming cut 1 base from V and 8 bases from J; bases unmatched to any gene: 9. Germline CDR1 is SGHVS and CDR2 is FQNEAQ. The CDR3 coding sequence is TGTGCCAGCAGCTTAGGTCCCCATGGGGAGGGTACGCAGTATTTT. Translating it yields CASSLGPHGEGTQYF.

Only a few counts were recorded for this clonotype. This chain connects TRBV7-2 to TRBJ2-1; 7 bases fit TRBD2. This CDR3 has 16 residues. The germline CDR1 and CDR2 sequences are SGHTA and FQGNSA. The trim removed 1 base at V and 4 bases at J, leaving 7 bases unmatched. CDR3 in amino acids: CASSLGVSGLYNEQFF. In DNA, the CDR3 is TGTGCCAGCAGCTTAGGGGTTAGCGGGCTATACAATGAGCAGTTCTTC.

This clonotype was observed a few times. The CDR3 region has the DNA TGCGCCAGCAGCGCACCGGGACAGGGGACCCTTGGCACTGAAGCTTTCTTT. It is translated as CASSAPGQGTLGTEAFF. The chain couples TRBV5-1 to TRBJ1-1, with 10 bases lining up with TRBD1. CDR1 and CDR2 from the germline V gene are SGHRS and YFSETQ. Unmatched junction bases numbered 13, after V lost 4 bases and J lost 4 bases. The CDR3 runs to 17 residues.

This clonotype was counted many times. The chain carries TRBV27 and TRBJ2-2; weak D call: TRBD2 (6 bases). V lost 8 bases and J 1 base, leaving 11 bases between the germline ends. Per the germline V gene, CDR1 is MNHEY and CDR2 is SMNVEV (reference sequence). CDR3 length: 14 residues. In DNA form, the CDR3 reads TGTGCCAGCGTCGGGGACTTGAACACCGGGGAGCTGTTTTTT. Protein product: CASVGDLNTGELFF.

The V gene is TRBV28, the J gene TRBJ2-3; maybe TRBD1 (5 bases). Trimming cost V 3 bases and J 11 bases, with 15 bases left between them. The CDR3 consists of 13 residues. CDR1 and CDR2 from the germline V gene are MDHEN and SYDVKM. Here the CDR3 DNA reads TGTGCCAGCAGTTTTGGTAGGGGAAGGGTGCAGTATTTT. It is translated as CASSFGRGRVQYF. The whole variable domain, filled in from reference TRBV28 and TRBJ2-3, reads DVKVTQSSRYLVKRTGEKVFLECVQDMDHENMFWYRQDPGLGLRLIYFSYDVKMKEKGDIPEGYSVSREKKERFSLILESASTNQTSMYLCASSFGRGRVQYFGPGTRLTVL.

This clonotype was detected ten times or more. The chain links TRBV10-3 to TRBJ2-1; TRBD1 matches 8 bases. Germline V gene data show CDR1 as ENHRY and CDR2 as SYGVKD. Losses at the gene ends were 2 bases for V and 3 bases for J; bases not matched to a gene: 3. CDR3 size: 15 residues. CDR3 DNA: TGTGCCATCAGTGAGGGACAGGGAAACTACAATGAGCAGTTCTTC. It codes for CAISEGQGNYNEQFF.

This clonotype was seen at least ten times. The chain couples TRBV5-6 to TRBJ2-7, with 15 bases lining up with TRBD2. Germline CDR1 SGHDT, CDR2 YYEEEE. With V trimmed by 7 bases and J by 5 bases, 7 bases remained unmatched. The CDR3 totals 15 residues. The CDR3 reads CASGTSGRPFDEQYF. In DNA form, the CDR3 reads TGTGCCAGCGGGACTAGCGGGAGGCCATTCGACGAGCAGTACTTC.

CDR3 amino acids: CASSLTFRLASTDTQYF. CDR3 in DNA: TGCGCCAGCAGCTTGACCTTTCGACTAGCCAGCACAGATACGCAGTATTTT. The genes are TRBV5-1 and TRBJ2-3; TRBD2 aligns across 7 bases. CDR3 size: 17 residues. Germline V CDR1 and CDR2: SGHRS, YFSETQ. The V gene end was trimmed by 1 base and the J gene end by 0 bases; junction bases not matched to a gene: 8.

The genes are TRBV3-1 and TRBJ1-2; D might be TRBD1 (5 bases). Germline CDR1 is LGHDT and CDR2 is YNNKEL (reference sequence). The CDR3 spans 13 residues. Trimming shortened V by 4 bases and J by 6 bases, and 12 bases separated the two germline ends. The CDR3 spells CASSLRGEDGYTF. The CDR3 nucleotides read TGTGCCAGCAGCCTCCGAGGGGAGGATGGCTACACCTTC.

This clonotype was counted many times. The V and J genes are TRBV7-3 and TRBJ1-2, with 7 positions matching TRBD1. Germline-derived CDR1 and CDR2 are SGHTA and FQGTGA. CDR3 length: 15 amino acids. V trimming: 4 bases; J trimming: 2 bases; junction bases outside the gene matches: 7. CDR3 protein: CASSSPRDRNYGYTF. CDR3 DNA: TGTGCCAGCAGCTCCCCCCGGGACAGAAACTATGGCTACACCTTC.